The 26 T cell receptor beta chains below were found in one sample sequenced in a study of early stage breast cancer tumors. Produced via immunoSEQ multiplex PCR; TCRdb's table is partial and in-frame only. Of about 72,000 clones listed, approximately 79% are singletons. Sequences were obtained from blood. These receptors were collected from a person in their sixties or seventies with breast cancer.

This chain joins TRBV28 and TRBJ2-6, with 9 nucleotides matching TRBD1. Looked up from germline, CDR1 is MDHEN and CDR2 is SYDVKM. The length of the CDR3 is 15 residues. V dropped 7 bases and J dropped 4; count of bases not matched to a gene: 5. The chain's CDR3 is CASKDRGYGANVLTF. CDR3 in DNA: TGTGCCAGCAAGGACAGGGGTTACGGGGCCAACGTCCTGACTTTC.

The chain couples TRBV5-5 to TRBJ2-7; D uncertain. This CDR3 has 14 amino acids. CDR1 is SGHKS and CDR2 is YYEKEE in the germline V gene (reference sequence). Trimming left V 1 base short and J 0 bases short, with 8 bases between. CDR3 amino acids: CASSLIPDSYEQYF. CDR3 DNA sequence: TGTGCCAGCAGCTTGATCCCCGACTCCTACGAGCAGTACTTC.

The chain carries TRBV5-5 and TRBJ1-1; D uncertain. The CDR3 is 13 amino acids. Trimming left V 2 bases short and J 1 base short, with 6 bases between. Germline CDR1 is SGHKS and CDR2 is YYEKEE (reference sequence). The CDR3 DNA reads TGTGCCAGCAGCTTTTCGACGAACACTGAAGCTTTCTTT. Protein product: CASSFSTNTEAFF.

The chain is built from TRBV7-9 and TRBJ2-7; 9 bases fit TRBD1. CDR1 is SEHNR, CDR2 FQNEAQ, per germline (reference sequence). With 4 bases clipped from V and 6 bases from J, the junction kept 19 bases outside the gene matches. This CDR3 is 18 amino acids long. The CDR3 loop is CASSSTLGTGRESIEQYF. CDR3 nucleotide sequence: TGTGCCAGCAGCTCCACCTTGGGGACAGGGAGGGAGTCTATCGAGCAGTACTTC.

CDR3 bases: TGTGCCAGCAGCTTCAGGGGACAGTCCAACACTGAAGCTTTCTTT. It translates to CASSFRGQSNTEAFF. The chain employs TRBV11-2 and TRBJ1-1; 7 bases agree with TRBD1. Germline V lookup: CDR1 SGHAT, CDR2 FQNNGV. V was clipped by 3 bases and J by 2 bases; unmatched bases: 6. This CDR3 spans 15 amino acids. The entire variable domain, with the rest obtained from reference TRBV11-2 and TRBJ1-1, is as follows: EAGVAQSPRYKIIEKRQSVAFWCNPISGHATLYWYQQILGQGPKLLIQFQNNGVVDDSQLPKDRFSAERLKGVDSTLKIQPAKLEDSAVYLCASSFRGQSNTEAFFGQGTRLTVV.

The V gene is TRBV2, the J gene TRBJ2-5; D not resolved. The CDR3 consists of 12 residues. V dropped 4 bases and J dropped 2 bases, with 5 bases sitting between them. Germline CDR1 reads SNHLY; CDR2 reads FYNNEI. The CDR3 nucleotides read TGTGCCAGCAGTGGCCAGCAAGAGACCCAGTACTTC. Amino acid sequence: CASSGQQETQYF.

CDR3 sequence: CASSVCVRTYEQYF. The CDR3 DNA reads as TGTGCCAGCAGTGTTTGCGTTAGAACCTACGAGCAGTACTTC. The chain uses TRBV6-4 and TRBJ2-7, with D unresolved. The germline CDR1 and CDR2 sequences are MRHNA and SNTAGT. V was trimmed by 4 bases and J by 2 bases, leaving 12 bases between them. The CDR3 extends over 14 amino acids.

V and J are TRBV7-2 and TRBJ2-7; 7 bases are a match to TRBD2. The ends lost 2 bases at V and 0 bases at J; junction bases unmatched: 13. The CDR3 spans 18 residues. Germline values: CDR1 SGHTA, CDR2 FQGNSA. This chain's CDR3 is CASSLWSGGSGFSYEQYF. The CDR3 DNA is TGTGCCAGCAGCTTATGGTCCGGGGGGAGCGGTTTCTCCTACGAGCAGTACTTC.

The chain couples TRBV7-6 to TRBJ2-1, with TRBD2 identical over 14 bases. V lost 5 bases to trimming and J lost 7 bases; unmatched junction nucleotides: 7. The CDR3 is 16 amino acids. CDR1 and CDR2 (germline): SGHVS, FNYEAQ. For the CDR3, the DNA is TGTGCCAGCAGCGGGAAGGGACTAGCGGGGGTAAATGAGCAGTTCTTC. Protein sequence: CASSGKGLAGVNEQFF.

V is TRBV5-1 and J is TRBJ2-7; 15 positions agree with TRBD2. Germline V lookup: CDR1 SGHRS, CDR2 YFSETQ. The CDR3 totals 17 residues. Trimming removed 3 bases from V and 2 bases from J; junction bases left unmatched: 6. As DNA, the CDR3 is TGCGCCAGCAGCTGGACTAGCGGGAGGGCTGGCACCTACGAGCAGTACTTC. It specifies CASSWTSGRAGTYEQYF.

The CDR3 DNA reads TGCGCCAGCAGTGAACCGAACACTGAAGCTTTCTTT. This translates into CASSEPNTEAFF. V is TRBV10-1 and J is TRBJ1-1; D unresolved. Germline values: CDR1 WNHNN, CDR2 SYGVQD (reference sequence). The CDR3 runs 12 residues. V lost 3 bases and J 1 base, leaving 3 bases between the germline ends.

The chain links TRBV4-3 to TRBJ1-2; a possible D gene is TRBD1 (5 bases). Germline CDR1 is LGHNA and CDR2 is YSLEER. The length of the CDR3 is 14 residues. V was clipped by 7 bases and J by 2 bases, with 14 bases between them. The CDR3 region is CASTSTDGNYGYTF. The CDR3 DNA reads TGCGCCAGCACCTCGACAGACGGGAACTATGGCTACACCTTC.

V gene TRBV5-5 combines with J gene TRBJ2-7; 8 bases line up with TRBD2. This CDR3 comprises 15 residues. CDR1 SGHKS and CDR2 YYEKEE come from the germline V gene (reference sequence). V lost 3 bases and J lost 2; bases outside the gene matches: 7. The CDR3 is CASSSPGLGTYEQYF. The CDR3 DNA is TGTGCCAGCAGCTCACCGGGACTAGGAACCTACGAGCAGTACTTC.

The chain uses TRBV28 and TRBJ2-5; D might be TRBD2 (6 bases). The V and J ends lost 5 bases and 7 bases respectively, with 14 bases between them. This CDR3 spans 13 amino acids. Germline V gene data show CDR1 as MDHEN and CDR2 as SYDVKM. The CDR3 nucleotides are TGTGCCAGCAGTACGGACTACTTCGGGACCCAGTACTTC. The encoded protein is CASSTDYFGTQYF.

The V call is TRBV27, the J call TRBJ2-7; TRBD2 agrees at 8 bases. J was trimmed by 3 bases and V by 4 bases; bases with no gene match: 2. Per the germline V gene, CDR1 is MNHEY and CDR2 is SMNVEV (reference sequence). The CDR3 spans 13 residues. The CDR3 DNA is TGTGCCAGCAGTTACAGCGGGAGCTACGAGCAGTACTTC. It specifies CASSYSGSYEQYF.

This chain links TRBV10-1 with TRBJ1-1; TRBD1 is a possible D gene (6 bases). Trimming stripped 6 bases from V and 0 bases from J, with 8 bases between. The CDR3 totals 13 residues. Looked up from germline, CDR1 is WNHNN and CDR2 is SYGVQD (reference sequence). The CDR3 region is CASSRDMNTEAFF. CDR3 DNA sequence: TGCGCCAGCAGCAGGGACATGAACACTGAAGCTTTCTTT.

The chain uses TRBV6-1 and TRBJ2-1, with D hard to call. Trimming removed 7 bases from V and 7 bases from J, with 17 bases in between. CDR3 length: 14 residues. Germline V gives CDR1 MNHNS, CDR2 SASEGT. The CDR3 DNA reads as TGTGCCAGCACCTCGCCAAGGCCTTTGAATGAGCAGTTCTTC. This codes for CASTSPRPLNEQFF.

The chain has TRBV5-4 and TRBJ2-7; D remains ambiguous. Trimming removed 4 bases from V and 2 bases from J, with 13 bases in between. The CDR3 has 14 residues. The germline CDR1 and CDR2 sequences are SGHNT and YYREEE (reference sequence). In nucleotides, the CDR3 is TGTGCCAGCAGCCGCGAGCCGGGCACCTACGAGCAGTACTTC. The encoded protein is CASSREPGTYEQYF. Full variable domain (rest looked up from reference TRBV5-4 and TRBJ2-7): ETGVTQSPTHLIKTRGQQVTLRCSSQSGHNTVSWYQQALGQGPQFIFQYYREEENGRGNFPPRFSGLQFPNYSSELNVNALELDDSALYLCASSREPGTYEQYFGPGTRLTVT.

In its sample, this clone was seen a few times. V and J are TRBV7-2 and TRBJ1-5, with D perhaps TRBD1 (5 bases). This CDR3 comprises 13 residues. Trimming stripped 5 bases from V and 5 bases from J, with 10 bases between. Germline V CDR1 and CDR2: SGHTA, FQGNSA. DNA for the CDR3: TGTGCCAGCAGCGCCGGGGGATATCAGCCCCAGCATTTT. Translation gives CASSAGGYQPQHF. The variable domain in full, completed from reference TRBV7-2 and TRBJ1-5, reads GAGVSQSPSNKVTEKGKDVELRCDPISGHTALYWYRQSLGQGLEFLIYFQGNSAPDKSGLPSDRFSAERTGGSVSTLTIQRTQQEDSAVYLCASSAGGYQPQHFGDGTRLSIL.

The chain combines TRBV19 with TRBJ2-7, with D unclear. CDR3 length equals 13 residues. Deletions cut 8 bases from V and 4 bases from J, with 15 bases between. Germline lookup yields CDR1 LNHDA and CDR2 SQIVND (reference sequence). The CDR3 is CASGHRGGYEQYF. In nucleotides, the CDR3 is TGTGCCAGTGGGCACAGAGGTGGGTACGAGCAGTACTTC.

This clone was detected once. This rearrangement joins TRBV21-1 to TRBJ2-7; TRBD2, the table's D call, lacks a check against the DNA. TRBV21-1 is labeled a pseudogene. The CDR3 covers 14 residues. The CDR3 bases are TGTGCCAGCAGCGGGACTAGCGAGAACTTTGAGCAGTACTTC. It specifies CASSGTSENFEQYF.

The gene calls are TRBV10-1 and TRBJ1-2; D gene unclear. Trimming pared 11 bases from V and 1 base from J, leaving 32 bases between. CDR3 length: 19 amino acids. Germline V gene lookup returns CDR1 WNHNN and CDR2 SYGVQD (reference sequence). In DNA form, the CDR3 reads TGCGCCGGACCTTGTGTCATGGCCTCAGATTCGGTCGGTAACTATGGCTACACCTTC. Translated: CAGPCVMASDSVGNYGYTF.

This clone has just one count. The V and J genes are TRBV5-1 and TRBJ2-7, with D perhaps being TRBD1 or TRBD2 (5 bases each). The CDR3 runs to 15 residues. V was shortened by 4 bases and J by 7 bases, with 21 bases between the two germline ends. Germline V CDR1 and CDR2: SGHRS, YFSETQ. CDR3 amino acids: CASSQGRGSTLEQYF. Here the CDR3 DNA reads TGCGCCAGCAGCCAGGGACGAGGGTCAACGCTTGAGCAGTACTTC.

Only a few counts were recorded for this clone. This chain connects TRBV7-6 to TRBJ2-1; TRBD1 matches 8 bases. With V trimmed by 0 bases and J by 10 bases, 14 bases remained unmatched. Per the germline V gene, CDR1 is SGHVS and CDR2 is FNYEAQ. This CDR3 has 17 amino acids. The CDR3 DNA sequence: TGTGCCAGCAGCTTAGCTTGGGGACAGGAGACCTTAGGCGAGCAGTTCTTC. This translates into CASSLAWGQETLGEQFF.

The chain is built from TRBV5-4 and TRBJ2-5, with TRBD1 identical over 7 bases. The CDR3 has 15 residues. Per the germline V gene, CDR1 is SGHNT and CDR2 is YYREEE (reference sequence). V lost 6 bases to trimming and J lost 4 bases; unmatched junction nucleotides: 12. In DNA, the CDR3 is TGTGCCAGCAACCCGGGACACCCAGGGGGAGAGACCCAGTACTTC. It specifies CASNPGHPGGETQYF.

V usage is TRBV4-2 and J usage is TRBJ2-1; D may be TRBD2 (7 bases). The CDR3 contains 18 residues. Trimming shortened V by 1 base and J by 2 bases, and 18 bases separated the two germline ends. The germline V gene encodes CDR1 LGHNA and CDR2 YNFKEQ. Here the CDR3 DNA reads TGTGCCAGCAGCCAAGGTGAGGGGGGGCCGCAAACCTACAATGAGCAGTTCTTC. Protein product: CASSQGEGGPQTYNEQFF.